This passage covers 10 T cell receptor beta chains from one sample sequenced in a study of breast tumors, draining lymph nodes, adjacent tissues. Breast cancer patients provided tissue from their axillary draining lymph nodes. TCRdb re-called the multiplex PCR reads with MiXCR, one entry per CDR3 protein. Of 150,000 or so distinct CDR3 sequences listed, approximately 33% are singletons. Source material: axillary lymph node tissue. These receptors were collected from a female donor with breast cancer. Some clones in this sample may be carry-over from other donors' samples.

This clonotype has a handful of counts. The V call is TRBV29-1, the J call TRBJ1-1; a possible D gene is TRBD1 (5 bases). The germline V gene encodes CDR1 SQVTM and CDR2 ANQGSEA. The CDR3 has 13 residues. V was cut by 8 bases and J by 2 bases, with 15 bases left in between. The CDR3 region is CSTRDSQNTEAFF. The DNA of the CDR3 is TGCAGCACACGGGACTCCCAAAACACTGAAGCTTTCTTT.

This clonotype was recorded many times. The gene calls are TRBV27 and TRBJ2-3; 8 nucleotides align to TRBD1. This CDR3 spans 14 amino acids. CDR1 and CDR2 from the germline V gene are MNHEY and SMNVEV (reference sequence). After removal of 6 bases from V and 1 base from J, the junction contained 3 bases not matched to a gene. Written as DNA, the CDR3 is TGTGCCAGCAGGAGGACAGGGCGCACAGATACGCAGTATTTT. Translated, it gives CASRRTGRTDTQYF.

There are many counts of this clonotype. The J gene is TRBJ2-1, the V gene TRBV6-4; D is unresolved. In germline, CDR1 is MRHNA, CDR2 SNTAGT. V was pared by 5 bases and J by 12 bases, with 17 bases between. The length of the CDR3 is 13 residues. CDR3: CASSHLPQLPQFF. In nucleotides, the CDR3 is TGTGCCAGCAGTCACCTGCCGCAGTTGCCGCAGTTCTTC.

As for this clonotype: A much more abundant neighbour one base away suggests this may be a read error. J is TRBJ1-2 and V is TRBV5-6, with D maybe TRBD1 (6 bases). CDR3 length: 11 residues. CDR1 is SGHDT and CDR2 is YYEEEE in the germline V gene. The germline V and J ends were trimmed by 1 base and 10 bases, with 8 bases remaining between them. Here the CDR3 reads CASSLSGAYTF. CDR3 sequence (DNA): TGTGCCAGCAGCTTGTCGGGGGCCTACACCTTC.

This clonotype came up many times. This chain's CDR3 is CASTLGLNTGELFF. The CDR3 DNA reads TGTGCCAGCACCTTGGGGTTGAACACCGGGGAGCTGTTTTTT. The gene calls are TRBV12-3 or TRBV12-4 and TRBJ2-2; unclear D gene. V was clipped by 7 bases and J by 1 base, with 10 bases between them. The CDR3 is made up of 14 amino acids.

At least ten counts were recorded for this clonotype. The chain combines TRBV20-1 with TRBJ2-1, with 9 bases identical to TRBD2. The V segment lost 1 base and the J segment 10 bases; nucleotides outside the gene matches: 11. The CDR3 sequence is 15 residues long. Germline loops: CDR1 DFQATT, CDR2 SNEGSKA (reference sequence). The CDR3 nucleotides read TGCAGTGCTAGAGCCTCTAGCGGGACCCGAGCGGAGCAGTTCTTC. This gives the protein CSARASSGTRAEQFF.

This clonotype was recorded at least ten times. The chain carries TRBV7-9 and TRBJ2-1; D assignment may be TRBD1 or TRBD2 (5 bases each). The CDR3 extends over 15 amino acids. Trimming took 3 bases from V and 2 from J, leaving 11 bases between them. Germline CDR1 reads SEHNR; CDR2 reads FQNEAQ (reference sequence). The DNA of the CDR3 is TGTGCCAGCAGCTTCAGGGCGGGCCCCTACAATGAGCAGTTCTTC. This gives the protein CASSFRAGPYNEQFF.

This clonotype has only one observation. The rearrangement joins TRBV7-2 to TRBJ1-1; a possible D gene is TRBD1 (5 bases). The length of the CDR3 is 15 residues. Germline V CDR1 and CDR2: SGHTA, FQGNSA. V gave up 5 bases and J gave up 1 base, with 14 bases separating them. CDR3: CASSPQGSPNTEAFF. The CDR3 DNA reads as TGTGCCAGCAGCCCTCAGGGATCACCGAACACTGAAGCTTTCTTT.

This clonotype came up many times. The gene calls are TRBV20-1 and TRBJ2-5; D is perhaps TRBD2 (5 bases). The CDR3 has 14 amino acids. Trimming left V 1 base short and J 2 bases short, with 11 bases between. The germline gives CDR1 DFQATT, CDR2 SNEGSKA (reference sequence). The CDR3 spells CSARAYREQETQYF. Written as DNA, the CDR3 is TGCAGTGCTAGAGCGTATAGGGAGCAAGAGACCCAGTACTTC.

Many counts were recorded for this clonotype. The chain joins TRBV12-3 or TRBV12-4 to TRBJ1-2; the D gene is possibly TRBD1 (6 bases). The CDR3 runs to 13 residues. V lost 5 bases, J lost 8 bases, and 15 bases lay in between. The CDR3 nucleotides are TGTGCCAGCAGTCCCCAGGACAGTCGGGGCTACACCTTC. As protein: CASSPQDSRGYTF.